This TCR beta chain derives from a study of identifying expanded T cells in peripheral blood. Broader study findings: Differentially abundant clones: about 1.1 between replicates, approximately 15 at approximately 14 days, 19 to 20 at four. Clone count variance between roughly 2-week samples rose with total template count.

The protocol was immunoSEQ multiplex PCR, while the TCRdb copy is restricted to in-frame clones and leaves out a portion. Counted here are roughly 100,000 clones, approximately 88% occurring once; the ten biggest clones make up about a sixth. The CDR3 spans 14 residues. The ends were cut back, 0 bases at V and 6 bases at J, with 11 bases in the middle. The germline gives CDR1 MNHEY, CDR2 SVGAGI. During the collection period, no donor immune events like infections were recorded. This clone showed up just once. What it binds is unknown. The origin of this receptor is a person aged 18 to 75 in good health. Specimen: blood. This chain connects TRBV6-5 to TRBJ1-1; D is undetermined. The CDR3: CASSYSMGSAEAFF. The CDR3 region has the DNA TGTGCCAGCAGTTACTCGATGGGGAGTGCTGAAGCTTTCTTT.